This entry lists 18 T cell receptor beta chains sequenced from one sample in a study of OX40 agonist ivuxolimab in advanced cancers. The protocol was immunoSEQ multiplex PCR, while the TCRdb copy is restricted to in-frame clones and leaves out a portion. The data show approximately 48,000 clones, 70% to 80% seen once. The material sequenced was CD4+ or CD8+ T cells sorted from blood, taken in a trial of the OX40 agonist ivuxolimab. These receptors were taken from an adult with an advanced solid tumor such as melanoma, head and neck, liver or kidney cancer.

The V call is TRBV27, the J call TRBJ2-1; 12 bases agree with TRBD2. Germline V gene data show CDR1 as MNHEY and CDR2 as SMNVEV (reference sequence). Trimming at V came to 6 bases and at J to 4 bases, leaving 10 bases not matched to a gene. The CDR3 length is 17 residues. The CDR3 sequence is CASSVWTSGVGYNEQFF. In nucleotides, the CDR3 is TGTGCCAGCAGCGTCTGGACTAGCGGGGTTGGTTACAATGAGCAGTTCTTC.

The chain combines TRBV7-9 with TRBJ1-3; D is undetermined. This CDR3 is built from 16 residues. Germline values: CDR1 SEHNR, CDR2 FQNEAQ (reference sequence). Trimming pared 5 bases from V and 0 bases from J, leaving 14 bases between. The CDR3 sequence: CASSPQSRSSGNTIYF. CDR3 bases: TGTGCCAGCAGCCCTCAATCTAGGAGCTCTGGAAACACCATATATTTT.

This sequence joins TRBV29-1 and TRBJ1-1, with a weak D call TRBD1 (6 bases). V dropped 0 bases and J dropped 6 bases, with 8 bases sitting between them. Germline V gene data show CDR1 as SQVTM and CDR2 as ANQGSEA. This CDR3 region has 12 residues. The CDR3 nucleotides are TGCAGCGTTGAAGATCCAGGGGCTGAAGCTTTCTTT. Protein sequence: CSVEDPGAEAFF. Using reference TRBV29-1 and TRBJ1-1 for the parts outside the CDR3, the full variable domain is SAVISQKPSRDICQRGTSLTIQCQVDSQVTMMFWYRQQPGQSLTLIATANQGSEATYESGFVIDKFPISRPNLTFSTLTVSNMSPEDSSIYLCSVEDPGAEAFFGQGTRLTVV.

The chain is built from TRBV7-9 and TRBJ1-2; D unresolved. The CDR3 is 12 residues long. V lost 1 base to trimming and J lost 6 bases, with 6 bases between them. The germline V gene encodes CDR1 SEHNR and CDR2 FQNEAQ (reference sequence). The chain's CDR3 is CASSLDIHGYTF. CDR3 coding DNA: TGTGCCAGCAGCTTAGACATCCATGGCTACACCTTC. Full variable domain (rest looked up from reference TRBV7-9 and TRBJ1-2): DTGVSQNPRHKITKRGQNVTFRCDPISEHNRLYWYRQTLGQGPEFLTYFQNEAQLEKSRLLSDRFSAERPKGSFSTLEIQRTEQGDSAMYLCASSLDIHGYTFGSGTRLTVV.

CDR3 sequence reads: CASSRTVNQPQHF. The CDR3 DNA reads as TGTGCCAGCAGCAGGACAGTCAATCAGCCCCAGCATTTT. The chain couples TRBV7-9 to TRBJ1-5, with a weak D call TRBD1 (6 bases). This CDR3 is built from 13 residues. Germline V gives CDR1 SEHNR, CDR2 FQNEAQ (reference sequence). V lost 5 bases to trimming and J lost 3 bases, with 8 bases between them. Full variable domain (remainder filled in from reference TRBV7-9 and TRBJ1-5): DTGVSQNPRHKITKRGQNVTFRCDPISEHNRLYWYRQTLGQGPEFLTYFQNEAQLEKSRLLSDRFSAERPKGSFSTLEIQRTEQGDSAMYLCASSRTVNQPQHFGDGTRLSIL.

The CDR3 sequence: CASSPSTDTQYF. CDR3 nucleotide sequence: TGTGCCAGCAGCCCGAGCACAGATACGCAGTATTTT. The rearrangement links TRBV7-9 to TRBJ2-3; D uncertain. This CDR3 spans 12 amino acids. The V end lost 5 bases, the J end lost 0 bases, and 3 bases lay between the germline ends. CDR1 is SEHNR, CDR2 FQNEAQ, per germline (reference sequence).

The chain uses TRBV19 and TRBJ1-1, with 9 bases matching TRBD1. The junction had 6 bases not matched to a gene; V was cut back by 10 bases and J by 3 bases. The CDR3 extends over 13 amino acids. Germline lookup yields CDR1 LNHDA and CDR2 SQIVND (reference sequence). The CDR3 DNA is TGTGCCACATACAGGGGGCTGCACACTGAAGCTTTCTTT. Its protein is CATYRGLHTEAFF.

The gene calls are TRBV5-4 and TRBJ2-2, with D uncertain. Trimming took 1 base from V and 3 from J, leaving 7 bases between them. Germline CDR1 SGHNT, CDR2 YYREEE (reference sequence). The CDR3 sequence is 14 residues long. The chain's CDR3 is CASSLKLDTGELFF. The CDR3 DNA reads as TGTGCCAGCAGCTTGAAACTCGACACCGGGGAGCTGTTTTTT.

The CDR3 DNA reads as TGTGCCAGCAGCTATTTTAGGGCTAGCGTCACCGGGGAGCTGTTTTTT. Amino acids: CASSYFRASVTGELFF. This sequence joins TRBV5-6 and TRBJ2-2; D might be TRBD2 (6 bases). Trimming removed 3 bases at V and 4 bases at J, with 16 bases between. Germline values: CDR1 SGHDT, CDR2 YYEEEE. CDR3 length: 16 amino acids.

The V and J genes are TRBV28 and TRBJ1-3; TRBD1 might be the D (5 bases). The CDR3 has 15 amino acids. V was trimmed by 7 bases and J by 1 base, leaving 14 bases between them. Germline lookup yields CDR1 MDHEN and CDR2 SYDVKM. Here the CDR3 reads CASTLGGYSGNTIYF. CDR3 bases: TGTGCCAGCACCCTGGGGGGGTATTCTGGAAACACCATATATTTT.

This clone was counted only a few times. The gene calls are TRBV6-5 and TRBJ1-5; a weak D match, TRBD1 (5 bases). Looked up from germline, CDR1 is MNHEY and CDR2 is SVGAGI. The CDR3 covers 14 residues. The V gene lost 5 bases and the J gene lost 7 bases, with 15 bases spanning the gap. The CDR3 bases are TGTGCCAGCAGTAACCCAGGGTTGGAACAGCCCCAGCATTTT. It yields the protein CASSNPGLEQPQHF.

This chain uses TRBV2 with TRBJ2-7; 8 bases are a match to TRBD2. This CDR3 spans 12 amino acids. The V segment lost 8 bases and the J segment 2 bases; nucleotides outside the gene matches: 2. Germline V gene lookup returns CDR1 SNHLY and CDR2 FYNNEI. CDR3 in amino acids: CASEGLAYEQYF. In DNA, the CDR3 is TGTGCCAGCGAGGGACTAGCCTACGAGCAGTACTTC.

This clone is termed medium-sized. The CDR3 reads CASSLVGTGEQFF. CDR3 DNA sequence: TGTGCCAGCAGCTTAGTCGGTACAGGGGAGCAGTTCTTC. This chain connects TRBV11-2 to TRBJ2-1; D perhaps matches TRBD1 (6 bases). Germline V lookup: CDR1 SGHAT, CDR2 FQNNGV. The CDR3 extends over 13 amino acids. Between the trimmed V and J ends, which lost 1 base and 10 bases, there was a span of 11 bases.

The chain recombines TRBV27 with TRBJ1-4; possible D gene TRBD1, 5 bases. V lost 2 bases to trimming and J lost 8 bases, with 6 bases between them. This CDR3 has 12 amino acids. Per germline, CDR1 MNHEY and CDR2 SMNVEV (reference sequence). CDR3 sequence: CASSLEGEKLFF. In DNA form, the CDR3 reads TGTGCCAGCAGTTTAGAGGGGGAAAAACTGTTTTTT.

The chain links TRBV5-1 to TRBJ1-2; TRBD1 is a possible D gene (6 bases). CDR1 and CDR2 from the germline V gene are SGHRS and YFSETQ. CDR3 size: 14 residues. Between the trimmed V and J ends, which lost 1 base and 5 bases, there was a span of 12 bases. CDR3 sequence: CASSLLGQYYGYTF. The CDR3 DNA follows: TGCGCCAGCAGCTTGCTGGGACAATATTATGGCTACACCTTC.

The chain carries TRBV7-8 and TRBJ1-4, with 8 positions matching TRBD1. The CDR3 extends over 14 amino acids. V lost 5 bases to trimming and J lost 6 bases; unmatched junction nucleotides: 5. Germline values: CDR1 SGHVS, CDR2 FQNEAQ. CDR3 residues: CASSRTGQDEKLFF. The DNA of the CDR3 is TGTGCCAGCAGCCGGACAGGGCAAGATGAAAAACTGTTTTTT.

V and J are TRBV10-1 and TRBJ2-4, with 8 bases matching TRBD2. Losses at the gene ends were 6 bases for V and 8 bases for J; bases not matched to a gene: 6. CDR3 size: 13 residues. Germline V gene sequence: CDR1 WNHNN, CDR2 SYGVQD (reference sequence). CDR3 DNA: TGCGCCAGCAGCAGCGGGAGAACGGACATTCAGTACTTC. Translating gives CASSSGRTDIQYF.

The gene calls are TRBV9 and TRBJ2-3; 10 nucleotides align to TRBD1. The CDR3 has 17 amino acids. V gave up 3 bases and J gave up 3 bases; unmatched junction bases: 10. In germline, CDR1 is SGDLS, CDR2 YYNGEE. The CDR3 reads CASSALPGQGMTDTQYF. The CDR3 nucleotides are TGTGCCAGCAGCGCCCTGCCGGGACAGGGGATGACAGATACGCAGTATTTT.